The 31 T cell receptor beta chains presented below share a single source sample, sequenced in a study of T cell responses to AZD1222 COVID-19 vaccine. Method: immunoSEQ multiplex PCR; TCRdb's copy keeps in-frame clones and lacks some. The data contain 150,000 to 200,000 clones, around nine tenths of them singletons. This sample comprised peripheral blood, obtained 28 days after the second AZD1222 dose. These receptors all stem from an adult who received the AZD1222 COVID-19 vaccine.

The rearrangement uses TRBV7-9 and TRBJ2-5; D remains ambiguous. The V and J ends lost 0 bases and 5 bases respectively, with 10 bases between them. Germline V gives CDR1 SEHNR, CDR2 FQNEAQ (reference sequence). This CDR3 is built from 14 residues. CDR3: CASSLASAVETQYF. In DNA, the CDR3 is TGTGCCAGCAGCTTAGCTTCCGCTGTGGAGACCCAGTACTTC.

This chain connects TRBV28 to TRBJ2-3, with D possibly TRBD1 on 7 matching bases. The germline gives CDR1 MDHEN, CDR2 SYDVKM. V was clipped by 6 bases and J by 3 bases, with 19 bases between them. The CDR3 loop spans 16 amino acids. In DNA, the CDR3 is TGTGCCAGCAGCCCCCGTTGGAGGGGGCTGACAGATACGCAGTATTTT. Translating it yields CASSPRWRGLTDTQYF. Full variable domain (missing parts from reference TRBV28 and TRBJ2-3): DVKVTQSSRYLVKRTGEKVFLECVQDMDHENMFWYRQDPGLGLRLIYFSYDVKMKEKGDIPEGYSVSREKKERFSLILESASTNQTSMYLCASSPRWRGLTDTQYFGPGTRLTVL.

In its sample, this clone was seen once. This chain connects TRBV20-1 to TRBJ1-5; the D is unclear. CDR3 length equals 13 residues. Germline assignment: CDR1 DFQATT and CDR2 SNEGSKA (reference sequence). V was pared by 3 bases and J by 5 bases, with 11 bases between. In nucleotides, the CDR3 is TGCAGTGCTAGTTTAGGCGGTGATCAGCCCCAGCATTTT. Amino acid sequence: CSASLGGDQPQHF.

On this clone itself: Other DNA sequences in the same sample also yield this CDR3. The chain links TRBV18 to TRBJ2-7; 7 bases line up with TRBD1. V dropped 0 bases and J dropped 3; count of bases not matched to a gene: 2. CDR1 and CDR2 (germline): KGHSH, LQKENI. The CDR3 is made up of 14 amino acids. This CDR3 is CASSPPWDSYEQYF. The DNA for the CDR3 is TGTGCCAGCTCACCACCGTGGGACAGCTACGAGCAGTACTTC.

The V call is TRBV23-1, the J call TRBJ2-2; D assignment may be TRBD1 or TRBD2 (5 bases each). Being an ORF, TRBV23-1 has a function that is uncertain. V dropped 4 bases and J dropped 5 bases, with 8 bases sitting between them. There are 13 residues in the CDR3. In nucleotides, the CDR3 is TGCGCCAGCAGTCCCTGGGGGACCGGGGAGCTGTTTTTT. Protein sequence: CASSPWGTGELFF.

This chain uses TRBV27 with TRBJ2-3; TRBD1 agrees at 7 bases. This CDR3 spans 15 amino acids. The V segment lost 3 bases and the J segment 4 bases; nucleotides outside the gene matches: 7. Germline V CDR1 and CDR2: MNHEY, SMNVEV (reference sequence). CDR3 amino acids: CASSFSRDSPDTQYF. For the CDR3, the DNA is TGTGCCAGCAGTTTTTCCCGGGACAGTCCAGATACGCAGTATTTT.

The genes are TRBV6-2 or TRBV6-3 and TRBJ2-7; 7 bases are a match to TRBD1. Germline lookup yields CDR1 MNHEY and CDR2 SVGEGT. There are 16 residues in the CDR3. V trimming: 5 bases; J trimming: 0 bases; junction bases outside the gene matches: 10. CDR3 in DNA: TGTGCCAGCAGTAGGGGGCACAGACTCAGCTCCTACGAGCAGTACTTC. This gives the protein CASSRGHRLSSYEQYF.

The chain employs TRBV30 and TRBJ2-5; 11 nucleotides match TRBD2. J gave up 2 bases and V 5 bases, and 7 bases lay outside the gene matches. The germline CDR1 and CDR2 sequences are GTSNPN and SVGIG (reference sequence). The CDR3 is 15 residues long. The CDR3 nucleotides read TGTGCCTGGGTAGCGGGAGGGCCAGGGCAAGAGACCCAGTACTTC. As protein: CAWVAGGPGQETQYF. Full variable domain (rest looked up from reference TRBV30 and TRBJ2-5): SQTIHQWPATLVQPVGSPLSLECTVEGTSNPNLYWYRQAAGRGLQLLFYSVGIGQISSEVPQNLSASRPQDRQFILSSKKLLLSDSGFYLCAWVAGGPGQETQYFGPGTRLLVL.

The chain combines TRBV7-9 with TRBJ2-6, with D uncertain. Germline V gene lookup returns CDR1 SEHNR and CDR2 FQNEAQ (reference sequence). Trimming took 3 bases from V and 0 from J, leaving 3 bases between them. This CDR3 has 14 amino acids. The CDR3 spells CASSFHSGANVLTF. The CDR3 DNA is TGTGCCAGCAGCTTCCACTCTGGGGCCAACGTCCTGACTTTC. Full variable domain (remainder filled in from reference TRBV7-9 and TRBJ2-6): DTGVSQNPRHKITKRGQNVTFRCDPISEHNRLYWYRQTLGQGPEFLTYFQNEAQLEKSRLLSDRFSAERPKGSFSTLEIQRTEQGDSAMYLCASSFHSGANVLTFGAGSRLTVL.

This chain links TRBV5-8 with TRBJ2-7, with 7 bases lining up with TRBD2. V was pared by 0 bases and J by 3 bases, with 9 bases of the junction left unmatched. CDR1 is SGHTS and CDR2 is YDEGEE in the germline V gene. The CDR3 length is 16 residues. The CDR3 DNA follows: TGTGCCAGCAGCTTGGGGTCCCGGGAGGTTATCTACGAGCAGTACTTC. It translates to CASSLGSREVIYEQYF. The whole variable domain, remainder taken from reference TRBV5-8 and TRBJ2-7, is EAGVTQSPTHLIKTRGQQATLRCSPISGHTSVYWYQQALGLGLQFLLWYDEGEERNRGNFPPRFSGRQFPNYSSELNVNALELEDSALYLCASSLGSREVIYEQYFGPGTRLTVT.

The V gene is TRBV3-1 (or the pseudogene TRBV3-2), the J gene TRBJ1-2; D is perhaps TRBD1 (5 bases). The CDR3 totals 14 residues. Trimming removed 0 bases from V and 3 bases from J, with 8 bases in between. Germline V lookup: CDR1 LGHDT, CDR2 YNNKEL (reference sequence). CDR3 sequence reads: CASSQDGGDYGYTF. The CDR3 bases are TGTGCCAGCAGCCAAGACGGAGGGGACTATGGCTACACCTTC.

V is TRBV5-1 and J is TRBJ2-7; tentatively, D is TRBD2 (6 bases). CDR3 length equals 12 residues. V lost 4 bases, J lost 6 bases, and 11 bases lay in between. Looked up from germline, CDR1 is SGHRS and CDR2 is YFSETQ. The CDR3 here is CASSPGVPEQYF. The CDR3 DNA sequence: TGCGCCAGCAGCCCGGGGGTTCCCGAGCAGTACTTC.

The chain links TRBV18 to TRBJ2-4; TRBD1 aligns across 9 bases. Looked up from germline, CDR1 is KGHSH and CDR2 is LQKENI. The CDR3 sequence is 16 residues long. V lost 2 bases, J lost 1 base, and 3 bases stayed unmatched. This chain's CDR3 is CASSPSGTGAKNIQYF. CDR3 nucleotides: TGTGCCAGCTCACCATCTGGGACAGGGGCCAAAAACATTCAGTACTTC.

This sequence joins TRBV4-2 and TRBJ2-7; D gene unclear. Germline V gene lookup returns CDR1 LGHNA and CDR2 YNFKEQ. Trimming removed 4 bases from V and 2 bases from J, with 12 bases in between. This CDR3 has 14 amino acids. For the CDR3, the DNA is TGTGCCAGCAGCCGAGAGGAGCGCGCCTACGAGCAGTACTTC. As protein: CASSREERAYEQYF.

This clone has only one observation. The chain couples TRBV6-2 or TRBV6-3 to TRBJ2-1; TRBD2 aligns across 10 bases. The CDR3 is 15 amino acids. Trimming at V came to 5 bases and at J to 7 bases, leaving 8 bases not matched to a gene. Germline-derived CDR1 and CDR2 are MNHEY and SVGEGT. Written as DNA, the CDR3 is TGTGCCAGCAGTCAGACTAGCGGGCGCAGGAATGAGCAGTTCTTC. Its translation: CASSQTSGRRNEQFF.

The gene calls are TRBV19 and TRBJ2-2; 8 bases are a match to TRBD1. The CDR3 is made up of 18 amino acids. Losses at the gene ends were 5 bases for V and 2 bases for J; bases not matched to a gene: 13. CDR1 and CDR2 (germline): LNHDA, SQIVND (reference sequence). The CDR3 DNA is TGTGCCAGTAGTCTCCTACGCCGGGACAGGTACAACACCGGGGAGCTGTTTTTT. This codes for CASSLLRRDRYNTGELFF.

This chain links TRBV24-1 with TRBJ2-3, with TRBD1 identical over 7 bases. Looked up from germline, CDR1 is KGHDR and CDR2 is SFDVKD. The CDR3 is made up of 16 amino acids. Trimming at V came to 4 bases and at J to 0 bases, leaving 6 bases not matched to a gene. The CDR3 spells CATSDRGQPSTDTQYF. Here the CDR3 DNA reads TGTGCCACCAGTGACCGGGGACAGCCTAGCACAGATACGCAGTATTTT.

This chain's CDR3 is CASSPSSHPAFF. Written as DNA, the CDR3 is TGTGCCAGCTCTCCGAGCTCTCACCCGGCTTTCTTT. The J gene is TRBJ1-1, the V gene TRBV7-9; no clear D. CDR3 size: 12 residues. V was pared by 8 bases and J by 11 bases, with 18 bases between. Germline assignment: CDR1 SEHNR and CDR2 FQNEAQ (reference sequence).

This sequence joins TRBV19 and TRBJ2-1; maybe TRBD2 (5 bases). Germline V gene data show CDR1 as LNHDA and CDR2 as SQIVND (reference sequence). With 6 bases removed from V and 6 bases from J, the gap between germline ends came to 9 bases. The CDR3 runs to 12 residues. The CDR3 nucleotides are TGTGCCAGTAGCGACTACTTCAATGAGCAGTTCTTC. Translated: CASSDYFNEQFF. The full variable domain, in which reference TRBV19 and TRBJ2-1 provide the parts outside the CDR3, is DGGITQSPKYLFRKEGQNVTLSCEQNLNHDAMYWYRQDPGQGLRLIYYSQIVNDFQKGDIAEGYSVSREKKESFPLTVTSAQKNPTAFYLCASSDYFNEQFFGPGTRLTVL.

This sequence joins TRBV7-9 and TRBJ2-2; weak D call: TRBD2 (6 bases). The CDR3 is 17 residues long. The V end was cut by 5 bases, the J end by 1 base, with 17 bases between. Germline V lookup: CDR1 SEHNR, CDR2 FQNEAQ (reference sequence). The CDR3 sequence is CASSRGRGTGNTGELFF. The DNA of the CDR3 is TGTGCCAGCAGCCGGGGCCGCGGGACGGGGAACACCGGGGAGCTGTTTTTT.

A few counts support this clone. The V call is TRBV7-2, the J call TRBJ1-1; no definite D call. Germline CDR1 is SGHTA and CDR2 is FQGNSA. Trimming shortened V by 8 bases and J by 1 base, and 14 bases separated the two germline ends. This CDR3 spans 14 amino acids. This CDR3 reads CASLAATANTEAFF. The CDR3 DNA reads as TGTGCCAGCCTTGCCGCCACGGCGAACACTGAAGCTTTCTTT.

The CDR3 DNA reads as TGTGCCAGCAGTCGAAACCGGGACAGCAATCAGCCCCAGCATTTT. As protein: CASSRNRDSNQPQHF. The V and J genes are TRBV27 and TRBJ1-5; D might be TRBD1 (5 bases). V gave up 5 bases and J gave up 1 base, with 12 bases separating them. The CDR3 is made up of 15 amino acids. In germline, CDR1 is MNHEY, CDR2 SMNVEV (reference sequence).

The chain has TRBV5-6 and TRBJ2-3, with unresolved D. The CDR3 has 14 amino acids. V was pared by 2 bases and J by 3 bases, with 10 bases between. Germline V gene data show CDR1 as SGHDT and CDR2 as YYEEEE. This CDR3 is CASSFGPLTDTQYF. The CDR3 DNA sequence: TGTGCCAGCAGCTTCGGTCCCCTGACAGATACGCAGTATTTT.

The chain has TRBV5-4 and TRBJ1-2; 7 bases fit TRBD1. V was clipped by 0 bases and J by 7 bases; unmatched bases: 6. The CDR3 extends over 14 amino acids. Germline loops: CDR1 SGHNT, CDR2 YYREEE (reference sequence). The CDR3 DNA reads TGTGCCAGCAGCTTGGGGGGACAGTCGGCTGGCTACACCTTC. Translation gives CASSLGGQSAGYTF. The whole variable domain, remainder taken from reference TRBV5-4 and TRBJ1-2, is ETGVTQSPTHLIKTRGQQVTLRCSSQSGHNTVSWYQQALGQGPQFIFQYYREEENGRGNFPPRFSGLQFPNYSSELNVNALELDDSALYLCASSLGGQSAGYTFGSGTRLTVV.

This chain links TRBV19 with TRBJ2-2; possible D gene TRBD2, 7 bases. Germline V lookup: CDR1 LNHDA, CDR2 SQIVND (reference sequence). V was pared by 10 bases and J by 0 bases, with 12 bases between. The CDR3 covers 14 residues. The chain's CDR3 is CATGGPTNTGELFF. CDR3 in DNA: TGTGCCACCGGGGGGCCTACGAACACCGGGGAGCTGTTTTTT.

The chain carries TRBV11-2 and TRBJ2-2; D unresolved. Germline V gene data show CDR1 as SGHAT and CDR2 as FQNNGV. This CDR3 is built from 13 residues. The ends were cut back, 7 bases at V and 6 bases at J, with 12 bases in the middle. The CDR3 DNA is TGTGCCAGCACGCTAGGGCAAGCCGGGGAGCTGTTTTTT. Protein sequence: CASTLGQAGELFF.

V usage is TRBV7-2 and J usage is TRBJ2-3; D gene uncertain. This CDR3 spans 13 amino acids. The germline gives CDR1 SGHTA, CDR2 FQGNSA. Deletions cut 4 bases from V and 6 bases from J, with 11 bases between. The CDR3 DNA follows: TGTGCCAGCAGCTACGCCGGAGTTGATACGCAGTATTTT. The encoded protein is CASSYAGVDTQYF.

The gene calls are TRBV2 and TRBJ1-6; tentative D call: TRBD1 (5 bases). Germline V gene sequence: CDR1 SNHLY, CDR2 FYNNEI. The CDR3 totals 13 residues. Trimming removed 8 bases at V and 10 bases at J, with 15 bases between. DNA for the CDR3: TGTGCCAGCGGAGGGGTGAAGCCCTCACCCCTCCACTTT. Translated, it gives CASGGVKPSPLHF.

The CDR3 region has the DNA TGTGCCAGCAGCTTATCTCCAAATCGCGTGGGTTCACCCCTCCACTTT. Translated: CASSLSPNRVGSPLHF. The rearrangement links TRBV7-2 to TRBJ1-6; no clear D. This CDR3 is built from 16 residues. Trimming removed 2 bases at V and 9 bases at J, with 17 bases between. Germline-derived CDR1 and CDR2 are SGHTA and FQGNSA. The variable domain in full, with the rest retrieved from reference TRBV7-2 and TRBJ1-6, is GAGVSQSPSNKVTEKGKDVELRCDPISGHTALYWYRQSLGQGLEFLIYFQGNSAPDKSGLPSDRFSAERTGGSVSTLTIQRTQQEDSAVYLCASSLSPNRVGSPLHFGNGTRLTVT.

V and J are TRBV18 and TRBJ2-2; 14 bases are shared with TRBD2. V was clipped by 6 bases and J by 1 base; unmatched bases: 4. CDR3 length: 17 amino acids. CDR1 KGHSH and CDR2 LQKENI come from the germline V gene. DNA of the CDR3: TGTGCCAGCTCCCCGGGACTAGCGGGAGTGAACACCGGGGAGCTGTTTTTT. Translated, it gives CASSPGLAGVNTGELFF.

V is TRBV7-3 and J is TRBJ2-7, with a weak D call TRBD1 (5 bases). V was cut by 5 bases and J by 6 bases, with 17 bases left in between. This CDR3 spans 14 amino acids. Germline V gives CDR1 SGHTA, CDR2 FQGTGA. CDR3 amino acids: CASSPDRTSAEQYF. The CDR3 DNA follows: TGTGCCAGCAGCCCCGACAGAACCAGTGCCGAGCAGTACTTC.